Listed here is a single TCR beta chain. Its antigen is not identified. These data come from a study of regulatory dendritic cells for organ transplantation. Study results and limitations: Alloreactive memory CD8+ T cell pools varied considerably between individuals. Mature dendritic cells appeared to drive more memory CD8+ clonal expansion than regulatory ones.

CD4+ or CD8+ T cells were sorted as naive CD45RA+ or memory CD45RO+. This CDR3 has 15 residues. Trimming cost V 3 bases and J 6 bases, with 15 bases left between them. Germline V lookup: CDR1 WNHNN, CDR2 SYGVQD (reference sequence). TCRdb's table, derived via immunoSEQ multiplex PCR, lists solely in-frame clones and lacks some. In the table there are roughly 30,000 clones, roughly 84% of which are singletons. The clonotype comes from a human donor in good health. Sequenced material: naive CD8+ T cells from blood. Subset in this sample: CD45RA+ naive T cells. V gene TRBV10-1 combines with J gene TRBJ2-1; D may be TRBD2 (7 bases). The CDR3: CASSDPGGLRNEQFF. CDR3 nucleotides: TGCGCCAGCAGTGACCCGGGGGGCCTTCGCAATGAGCAGTTCTTC.